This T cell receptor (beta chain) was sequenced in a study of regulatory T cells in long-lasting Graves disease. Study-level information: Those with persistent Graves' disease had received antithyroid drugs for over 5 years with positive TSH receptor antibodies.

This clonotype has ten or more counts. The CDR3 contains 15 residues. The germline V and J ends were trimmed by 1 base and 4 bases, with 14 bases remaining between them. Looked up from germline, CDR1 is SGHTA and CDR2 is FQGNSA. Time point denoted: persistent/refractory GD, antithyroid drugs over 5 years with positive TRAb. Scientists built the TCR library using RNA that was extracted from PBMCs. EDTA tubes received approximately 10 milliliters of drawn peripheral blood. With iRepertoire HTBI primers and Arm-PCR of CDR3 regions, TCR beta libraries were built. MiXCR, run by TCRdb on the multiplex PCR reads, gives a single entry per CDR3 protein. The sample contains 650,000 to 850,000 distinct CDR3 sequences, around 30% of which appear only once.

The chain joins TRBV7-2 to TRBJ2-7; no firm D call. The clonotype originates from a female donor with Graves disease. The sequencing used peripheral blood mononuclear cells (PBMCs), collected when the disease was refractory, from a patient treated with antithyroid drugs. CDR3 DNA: TGTGCCAGCAGCTTAGACGGCGGAAAGAGGTACGAGCAGTACTTC. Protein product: CASSLDGGKRYEQYF.